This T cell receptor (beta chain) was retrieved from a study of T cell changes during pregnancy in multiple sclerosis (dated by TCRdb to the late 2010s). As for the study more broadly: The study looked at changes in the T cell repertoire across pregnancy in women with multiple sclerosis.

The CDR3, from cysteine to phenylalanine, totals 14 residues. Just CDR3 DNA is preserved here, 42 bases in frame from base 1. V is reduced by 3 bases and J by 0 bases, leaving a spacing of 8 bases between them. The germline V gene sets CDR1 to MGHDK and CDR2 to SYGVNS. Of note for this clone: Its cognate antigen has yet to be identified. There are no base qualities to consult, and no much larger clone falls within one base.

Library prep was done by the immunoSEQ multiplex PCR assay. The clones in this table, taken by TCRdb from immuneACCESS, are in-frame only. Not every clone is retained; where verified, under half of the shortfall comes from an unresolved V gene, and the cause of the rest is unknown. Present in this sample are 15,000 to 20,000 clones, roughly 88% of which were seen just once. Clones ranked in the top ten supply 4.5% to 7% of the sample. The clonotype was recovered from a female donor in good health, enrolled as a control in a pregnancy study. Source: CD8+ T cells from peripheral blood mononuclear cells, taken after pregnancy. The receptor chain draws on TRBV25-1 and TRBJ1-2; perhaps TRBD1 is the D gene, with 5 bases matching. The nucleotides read TGTGCCAGCAGTGATTACAGGTCTAACTATGGCTACACCTTC. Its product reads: CASSDYRSNYGYTF.